One and the same sample provided the 24 T cell receptor beta chains below, sequenced in a study of T cells in tuberculosis (dated by TCRdb to 2016 to 2019). The method was the immunoSEQ multiplex PCR assay. TCRdb took this table from immuneACCESS and kept in-frame rearrangements with V and J called. Such tables lack part of the clones; where checked against another copy, unresolved V genes explain under half of the gap, and the rest is unexplained. The sample has about 25,000 clones on record, nearly 97% of them singletons. More than 7.5% of the sample comes from the top ten. Material for sequencing was PBMCs. All receptors derive from a donor aged 10-29 years with latent tuberculosis or without tuberculosis infection.

J is TRBJ2-3 and V is TRBV6-5; D is unresolved. The germline CDR1 and CDR2 sequences are MNHEY and SVGAGI. The V gene lost 4 bases and the J gene lost 3 bases, with 2 bases spanning the gap. The CDR3 sequence is 11 residues long. CDR3 residues: CASSSTDTQYF. CDR3 coding DNA: TGTGCCAGCAGTTCGACAGATACGCAGTATTTT.

This chain links TRBV30 with TRBJ1-1; 7 bases map to TRBD1. Germline values: CDR1 GTSNPN, CDR2 SVGIG (reference sequence). J was trimmed by 1 base and V by 5 bases; bases with no gene match: 1. CDR3 length equals 12 residues. CDR3 sequence: CAWGDRNTEAFF. In DNA form, the CDR3 reads TGTGCCTGGGGGGACAGGAACACTGAAGCTTTCTTT.

In its sample, this clone was seen once. The J gene is TRBJ1-3, the V gene TRBV27; perhaps TRBD1 as D (5 bases). This CDR3 has 15 residues. Germline V gene lookup returns CDR1 MNHEY and CDR2 SMNVEV (reference sequence). Trimming cost V 8 bases and J 2 bases, with 16 bases left between them. The DNA of the CDR3 is TGTGCCAGCTTGGGACTCGGTAGCACTGGAAACACCATATATTTT. Encoded protein: CASLGLGSTGNTIYF.

This rearrangement joins TRBV6-1 to TRBJ2-5; 10 nucleotides agree with TRBD1. V lost 7 bases and J lost 3; bases outside the gene matches: 2. CDR3 length: 13 residues. Germline CDR1 is MNHNS and CDR2 is SASEGT. CDR3 in amino acids: CASIGQGEETQYF. CDR3 nucleotides: TGTGCCAGCATTGGACAGGGGGAAGAGACCCAGTACTTC.

This sequence joins TRBV10-1 and TRBJ2-7, with 8 nucleotides matching TRBD2. J was trimmed by 0 bases and V by 8 bases; bases with no gene match: 6. Germline V lookup: CDR1 WNHNN, CDR2 SYGVQD (reference sequence). CDR3 length equals 14 residues. Here the CDR3 reads CASGERESSYEQYV. The CDR3 DNA reads as TGCGCCAGCGGGGAGCGGGAGAGCTCCTACGAGCAGTACGTC.

This chain uses TRBV27 with TRBJ2-3; 9 positions agree with TRBD2. Germline CDR1 is MNHEY and CDR2 is SMNVEV (reference sequence). CDR3 length: 14 amino acids. J was trimmed by 4 bases and V by 4 bases; bases with no gene match: 3. The CDR3 reads CASSWRTSADTQYF. CDR3 DNA: TGTGCCAGCAGTTGGCGGACTAGCGCAGATACGCAGTATTTT.

The chain has TRBV6-5 and TRBJ1-1; D not resolved. Germline V CDR1 and CDR2: MNHEY, SVGAGI. V lost 0 bases and J lost 10, with 9 bases in between. The CDR3 has 12 amino acids. CDR3 DNA: TGTGCCAGCAGTTACTCGAATGATAGAGCTTTCTTT. Translation gives CASSYSNDRAFF.

The chain employs TRBV5-1 and TRBJ2-5; D gene unclear. CDR1 and CDR2 from the germline V gene are SGHRS and YFSETQ. This CDR3 is 13 amino acids long. Trimming shortened V by 7 bases and J by 6 bases, and 16 bases separated the two germline ends. CDR3 in amino acids: CASEPASSKTQYF. The CDR3 DNA is TGCGCCAGCGAGCCTGCCTCCTCAAAGACCCAGTACTTC.

This sequence joins TRBV7-8 and TRBJ1-3; TRBD1 agrees at 8 bases. V gave up 1 base and J gave up 2 bases; unmatched junction bases: 1. This CDR3 region has 15 residues. Germline V lookup: CDR1 SGHVS, CDR2 FQNEAQ. The CDR3 bases are TGTGCCAGCAGCTTAGTACAGGGGGCTGGAAACACCATATATTTT. This gives the protein CASSLVQGAGNTIYF.

V is TRBV12-5 and J is TRBJ2-5, with D tentatively TRBD2 (5 bases). CDR3 size: 13 residues. V lost 0 bases and J 5 bases, leaving 7 bases between the germline ends. Germline values: CDR1 LGHNT, CDR2 FRNRAP. The DNA of the CDR3 is TGTGCTAGTGGTTTGGTTGGCGGGGAGACCCAGTACTTC. Its translation is CASGLVGGETQYF.

V and J are TRBV30 and TRBJ1-2; D ambiguous. Germline CDR1 GTSNPN, CDR2 SVGIG (reference sequence). This CDR3 contains 12 residues. Trimming cost V 5 bases and J 3 bases, with 10 bases left between them. For the CDR3, the DNA is TGTGCCTGGTTGGCGGAGTACTATGGCTACACCTTC. This encodes CAWLAEYYGYTF.

This chain connects TRBV10-3 to TRBJ1-2, with D possibly being TRBD1 (5 bases). Trimming left V 6 bases short and J 7 bases short, with 18 bases between. The V gene's germline CDR1 is ENHRY and CDR2 SYGVKD. This CDR3 has 14 amino acids. The CDR3 DNA reads TGTGCCATCAGCTACGCGGGGGGAGGGGCTGGCTACACCTTC. Translation: CAISYAGGGAGYTF.

V is TRBV19 and J is TRBJ2-2, with TRBD2 as a possible D gene (7 bases). The CDR3 runs to 15 residues. Trimming pared 7 bases from V and 4 bases from J, leaving 16 bases between. CDR1 LNHDA and CDR2 SQIVND come from the germline V gene (reference sequence). The chain's CDR3 is CASTPKGGGTGELFF. CDR3 DNA: TGTGCCAGTACCCCCAAGGGAGGGGGCACCGGGGAGCTGTTTTTT.

The chain carries TRBV11-2 and TRBJ1-5; D gene uncertain. CDR3 length: 16 amino acids. From germline, CDR1 is SGHAT and CDR2 FQNNGV. V shed 0 bases and J shed 0 bases, with 9 bases lying between them. CDR3 DNA sequence: TGTGCCAGCAGCTTAGATGGCTGGTATAGCAATCAGCCCCAGCATTTT. It is translated as CASSLDGWYSNQPQHF.

In nucleotides, the CDR3 is TGTGCCAGTAGTCGAACGACAGGGAGCAATGAGCAGTTCTTC. It codes for CASSRTTGSNEQFF. The chain has TRBV19 and TRBJ2-1; 7 nucleotides match TRBD1. The CDR3 consists of 14 residues. CDR1 LNHDA and CDR2 SQIVND come from the germline V gene (reference sequence). Trimming at V came to 5 bases and at J to 6 bases, leaving 7 bases not matched to a gene.

This chain joins TRBV2 and TRBJ1-1; possibly TRBD1 for D (5 bases). Germline loops: CDR1 SNHLY, CDR2 FYNNEI. The CDR3 covers 12 residues. Trimming took off 1 base at V and 5 bases at J, with 5 bases between the two ends. As DNA, the CDR3 is TGTGCCAGCAGTGAAGAGGGGACTGAAGCTTTCTTT. Encoded protein: CASSEEGTEAFF. The complete variable domain, with remaining parts taken from reference TRBV2 and TRBJ1-1, reads EPEVTQTPSHQVTQMGQEVILRCVPISNHLYFYWYRQILGQKVEFLVSFYNNEISEKSEIFDDQFSVERPDGSNFTLKIRSTKLEDSAMYFCASSEEGTEAFFGQGTRLTVV.

This clone appeared once. CDR3 nucleotide sequence: TGCGCCAGCAGCCAAGGCCTGCCCGGGGCAGATACGCAGTATTTT. It yields the protein CASSQGLPGADTQYF. The chain has TRBV4-1 and TRBJ2-3; TRBD2 might be the D (5 bases). The CDR3 spans 15 residues. The V end was cut by 1 base, the J end by 4 bases, with 12 bases between. Germline CDR1 MGHRA, CDR2 YSYEKL.

The V call is TRBV19, the J call TRBJ1-2; weak D call: TRBD1 (6 bases). Germline-derived CDR1 and CDR2 are LNHDA and SQIVND (reference sequence). The CDR3 is made up of 15 amino acids. Trimming pared 0 bases from V and 4 bases from J, leaving 12 bases between. The CDR3 DNA follows: TGTGCCAGTAGTATAGATCCAAGGGGGACCTATGGCTACACCTTC. Protein product: CASSIDPRGTYGYTF.

The J gene is TRBJ1-1, the V gene TRBV25-1; 7 bases are a match to TRBD1. The CDR3 is 11 residues long. CDR1 and CDR2 from the germline V gene are MGHDK and SYGVNS. Trimming took 8 bases from V and 8 from J; bases not matched to a gene: 5. CDR3 sequence (DNA): TGTGCCAGCGGGGGACAGAGAGAAGCTTTCTTT. This encodes CASGGQREAFF. The entire variable domain, with the rest obtained from reference TRBV25-1 and TRBJ1-1, is as follows: EADIYQTPRYLVIGTGKKITLECSQTMGHDKMYWYQQDPGMELHLIHYSYGVNSTEKGDLSSESTVSRIRTEHFPLTLESARPSHTSQYLCASGGQREAFFGQGTRLTVV.

The chain couples TRBV30 to TRBJ2-4; perhaps TRBD1 as D (5 bases). The CDR3 runs 15 residues. V lost 0 bases to trimming and J lost 10 bases, with 19 bases between them. Germline values: CDR1 GTSNPN, CDR2 SVGIG (reference sequence). The CDR3 loop is CAWSVTQRQPNIQYF. CDR3 bases: TGTGCCTGGAGTGTGACACAAAGACAGCCCAATATTCAGTACTTC.

The rearrangement joins TRBV5-4 to TRBJ2-3, with 8 positions matching TRBD1. With V trimmed by 5 bases and J by 3 bases, 8 bases remained unmatched. Germline V gives CDR1 SGHNT, CDR2 YYREEE (reference sequence). This CDR3 has 15 amino acids. The CDR3 DNA follows: TGTGCCAGCAGTACACAGGGGGGTGAGACAGATACGCAGTATTTT. This encodes CASSTQGGETDTQYF.

The chain has TRBV6-1 and TRBJ2-7, with no clear D. The V and J ends lost 3 bases and 5 bases respectively, with 11 bases between them. The V gene's germline CDR1 is MNHNS and CDR2 SASEGT. This CDR3 is 13 amino acids long. The CDR3 DNA follows: TGTGCCAGCAGTGACTTCGGGTGGGACGAGCAGTACTTC. The encoded protein is CASSDFGWDEQYF.

The chain carries TRBV19 and TRBJ1-1; 9 bases line up with TRBD1. The V and J ends lost 7 bases and 4 bases, in that order; junction bases with no gene match: 7. The germline gives CDR1 LNHDA, CDR2 SQIVND (reference sequence). The CDR3 runs 14 residues. For the CDR3, the DNA is TGTGCCAGTACCCTGACAGGGGGTGCCACTGAAGCTTTCTTT. This translates into CASTLTGGATEAFF.

This chain links TRBV5-5 with TRBJ2-5, with 7 bases fitting TRBD2. V lost 7 bases to trimming and J lost 0 bases; unmatched junction nucleotides: 9. The CDR3 sequence is 15 residues long. The V gene's germline CDR1 is SGHKS and CDR2 YYEKEE (reference sequence). The CDR3 protein is CASDPTSLYQETQYF. The CDR3 DNA sequence: TGTGCCAGCGACCCGACTAGCCTGTACCAAGAGACCCAGTACTTC.